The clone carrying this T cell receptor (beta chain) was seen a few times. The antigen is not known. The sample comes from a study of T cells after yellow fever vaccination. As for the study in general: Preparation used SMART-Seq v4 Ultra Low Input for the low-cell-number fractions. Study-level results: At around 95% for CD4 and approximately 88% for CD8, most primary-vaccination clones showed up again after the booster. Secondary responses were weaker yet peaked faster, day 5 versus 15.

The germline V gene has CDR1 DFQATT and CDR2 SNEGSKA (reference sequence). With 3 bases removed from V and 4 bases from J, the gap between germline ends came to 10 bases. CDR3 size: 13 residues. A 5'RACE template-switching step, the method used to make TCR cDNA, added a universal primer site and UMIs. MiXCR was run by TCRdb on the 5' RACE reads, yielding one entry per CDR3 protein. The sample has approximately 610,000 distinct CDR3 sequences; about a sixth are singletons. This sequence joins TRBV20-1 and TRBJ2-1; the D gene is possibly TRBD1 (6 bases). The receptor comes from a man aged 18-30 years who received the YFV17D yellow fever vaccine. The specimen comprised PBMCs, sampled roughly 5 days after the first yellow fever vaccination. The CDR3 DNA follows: TGCAGTGCTAGGTCGGACAGTTACAATGAGCAGTTCTTC. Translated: CSARSDSYNEQFF.